This record covers a single T cell receptor (beta chain). Its antigen remains unknown. This table comes from immunoSEQ multiplex PCR, and its TCRdb copy is limited to in-frame clones, with some not included. The profile shows around 250,000 clones, 90% of them singletons. The record originates from a study of cytomegalovirus exposure and HLA in healthy donors. For the study at large: The 100 to 150 validation repertoires matched the approximately 670 first-cohort repertoires in platform, a later analysis reported.

Trimming stripped 4 bases from V and 0 bases from J, with 16 bases between. Looked up from germline, CDR1 is SGHNT and CDR2 is YENEEA. This CDR3 spans 18 amino acids. Findings of the study overall: Rarity marked most TCR sequences, yet some public TCRs occurred in many donors. It was reportedly the case that the classifier diagnosed cytomegalovirus status with high specificity and sensitivity.

Separation from the approximately 690-subject first cohort characterized the roughly 120-subject validation cohort, to which the donors belonged. The rearrangement uses TRBV11-3 and TRBJ2-6; D gene uncertain. This receptor was identified in a young woman in good health and CMV-seronegative. Sequencing was performed on PBMCs. The CDR3 bases are TGTGCCAGCAGCTCGCCACGGAGTAGGTCCTCTGGGGCCAACGTCCTGACTTTC. Residues: CASSSPRSRSSGANVLTF.